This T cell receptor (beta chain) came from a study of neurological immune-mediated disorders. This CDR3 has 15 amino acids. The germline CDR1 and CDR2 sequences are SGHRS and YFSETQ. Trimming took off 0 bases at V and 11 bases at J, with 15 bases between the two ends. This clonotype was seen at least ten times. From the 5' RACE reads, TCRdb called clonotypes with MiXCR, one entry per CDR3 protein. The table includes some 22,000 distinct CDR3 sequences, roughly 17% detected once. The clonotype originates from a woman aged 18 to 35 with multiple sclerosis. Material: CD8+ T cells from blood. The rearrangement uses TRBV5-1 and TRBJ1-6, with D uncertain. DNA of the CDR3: TGCGCCAGCAGCTTGGATAACCAAAGGGTCGCACCCCTCCACTTT. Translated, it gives CASSLDNQRVAPLHF.